This passage covers 8 T cell receptor beta chains from one sample sequenced in a study of metastatic and nonmetastatic thyroid tumors. No treatment had been given to any patient before thyroid surgery. TCRdb re-analyzed the PCR reads through MiXCR. Seen here are approximately 31,000 clones, 15% to 20% observed once, and the top ten hold about 10%. The sample comprised blood. Every receptor here comes from a female donor with papillary thyroid cancer or a benign thyroid nodule (not recorded which). Some clones in this sample may be carry-over from other donors' samples.

This clone showed up many times. This sequence joins TRBV11-3 and TRBJ2-5; D uncertain. Trimming pared 4 bases from V and 2 bases from J, leaving 20 bases between. The CDR3 sequence is 17 residues long. CDR1 and CDR2 from the germline V gene are SGHNT and YENEEA. This chain's CDR3 is CASSSPGPRKAQETQYF. CDR3 bases: TGTGCCAGCAGCTCCCCGGGTCCGAGAAAAGCACAAGAGACCCAGTACTTC.

This clone was seen at least ten times. The rearrangement joins TRBV11-3 to TRBJ2-3; the match to TRBD2 covers 13 bases. J gave up 2 bases and V 1 base, and 3 bases lay outside the gene matches. This CDR3 spans 17 amino acids. Germline CDR1 and CDR2: SGHNT and YENEEA. The CDR3 spells CASSLVGTSGATDTQYF. The DNA for the CDR3 is TGTGCCAGCAGCTTAGTCGGGACTAGCGGGGCCACAGATACGCAGTATTTT. The full variable domain, in which reference TRBV11-3 and TRBJ2-3 provide the parts outside the CDR3, is EAGVVQSPRYKIIEKKQPVAFWCNPISGHNTLYWYLQNLGQGPELLIRYENEEAVDDSQLPKDRFSAERLKGVDSTLKIQPAELGDSAVYLCASSLVGTSGATDTQYFGPGTRLTVL.

The chain employs TRBV7-3 and TRBJ1-1, with 8 bases fitting TRBD1. CDR3 length: 14 residues. Germline assignment: CDR1 SGHTA and CDR2 FQGTGA. Losses at the gene ends were 3 bases for V and 4 bases for J; bases not matched to a gene: 4. CDR3 nucleotide sequence: TGTGCCAGCAGCTTTCAGGGGGCGGGCACTGAAGCTTTCTTT. Protein product: CASSFQGAGTEAFF.

Ten or more counts support this clone. V gene TRBV5-1 combines with J gene TRBJ2-7, with D perhaps matching TRBD1 (6 bases). The germline V gene has CDR1 SGHRS and CDR2 YFSETQ. The CDR3 contains 17 residues. V shed 4 bases and J shed 6 bases, with 26 bases lying between them. CDR3 in amino acids: CASSTFIIGAGGAEQYF. In nucleotides, the CDR3 is TGCGCCAGCAGCACGTTTATAATAGGGGCTGGGGGCGCCGAGCAGTACTTC.

This clone was seen ten or more times. This rearrangement joins TRBV30 to TRBJ1-3, with D possibly matching TRBD1 (5 bases). The V gene's germline CDR1 is GTSNPN and CDR2 SVGIG (reference sequence). The ends were cut back, 2 bases at V and 0 bases at J, with 14 bases in the middle. The CDR3 runs to 16 residues. The CDR3 DNA reads as TGTGCCTGGAGTTCAAAGGGACCGTTCTCTGGAAACACCATATATTTT. Its protein product is CAWSSKGPFSGNTIYF. The complete variable domain, with remaining parts taken from reference TRBV30 and TRBJ1-3, reads SQTIHQWPATLVQPVGSPLSLECTVEGTSNPNLYWYRQAAGRGLQLLFYSVGIGQISSEVPQNLSASRPQDRQFILSSKKLLLSDSGFYLCAWSSKGPFSGNTIYFGEGSWLTVV.

In this sample, this clone turned up many times. The V and J genes are TRBV18 and TRBJ1-1; D gene uncertain. Germline V gene lookup returns CDR1 KGHSH and CDR2 LQKENI. The CDR3 is 14 amino acids. Between the trimmed V and J ends, which lost 3 bases and 0 bases, there was a span of 8 bases. In DNA, the CDR3 is TGTGCCAGCTCACCGTCAAGGATGAACACTGAAGCTTTCTTT. Amino acid sequence: CASSPSRMNTEAFF. Full variable domain (outside the CDR3, taken from reference TRBV18 and TRBJ1-1): NAGVMQNPRHLVRRRGQEARLRCSPMKGHSHVYWYRQLPEEGLKFMVYLQKENIIDESGMPKERFSAEFPKEGPSILRIQQVVRGDSAAYFCASSPSRMNTEAFFGQGTRLTVV.

This clone was seen at least ten times. The chain employs TRBV19 and TRBJ2-1; 7 positions agree with TRBD2. CDR1 LNHDA and CDR2 SQIVND come from the germline V gene (reference sequence). This CDR3 is 15 amino acids long. Trimming removed 4 bases from V and 5 bases from J; junction bases left unmatched: 8. CDR3 in amino acids: CASSTDWGGNNEQFF. The CDR3 nucleotides read TGTGCCAGTAGTACTGATTGGGGAGGGAACAATGAGCAGTTCTTC.

By sample share, this clone is medium-sized. The chain couples TRBV28 to TRBJ2-7; 11 bases map to TRBD2. The CDR3 extends over 15 amino acids. With V trimmed by 3 bases and J by 3 bases, 4 bases remained unmatched. Per germline, CDR1 MDHEN and CDR2 SYDVKM. This CDR3 reads CASSLPGTSGYEQYF. CDR3 in DNA: TGTGCCAGCAGTTTGCCCGGGACTAGCGGCTACGAGCAGTACTTC.